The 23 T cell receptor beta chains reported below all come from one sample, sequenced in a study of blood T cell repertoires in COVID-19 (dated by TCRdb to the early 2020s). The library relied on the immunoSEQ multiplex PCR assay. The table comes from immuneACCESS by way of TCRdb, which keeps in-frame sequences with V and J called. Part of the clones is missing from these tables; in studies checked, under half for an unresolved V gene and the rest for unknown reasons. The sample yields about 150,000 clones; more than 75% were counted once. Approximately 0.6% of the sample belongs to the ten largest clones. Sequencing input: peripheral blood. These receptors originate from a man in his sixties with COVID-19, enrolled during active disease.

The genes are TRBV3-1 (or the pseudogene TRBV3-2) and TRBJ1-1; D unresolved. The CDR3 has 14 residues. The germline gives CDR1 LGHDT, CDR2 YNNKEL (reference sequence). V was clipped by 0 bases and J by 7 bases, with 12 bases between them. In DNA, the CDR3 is TGTGCCAGCAGCCAAGATTCGTGGCCGTATGAAGCTTTCTTT. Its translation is CASSQDSWPYEAFF.

CDR3 in DNA: TGTGCCAGCAGCGTCGGACAGAACTACAATGAGCAGTTCTTC. Translating gives CASSVGQNYNEQFF. The rearrangement joins TRBV9 to TRBJ2-1; possible D gene TRBD1, 6 bases. The CDR3 length is 14 residues. The ends were cut back, 2 bases at V and 3 bases at J, with 9 bases in the middle. Germline V gene data show CDR1 as SGDLS and CDR2 as YYNGEE. The entire variable domain, with the rest obtained from reference TRBV9 and TRBJ2-1, is as follows: DSGVTQTPKHLITATGQRVTLRCSPRSGDLSVYWYQQSLDQGLQFLIQYYNGEERAKGNILERFSAQQFPDLHSELNLSSLELGDSALYFCASSVGQNYNEQFFGPGTRLTVL.

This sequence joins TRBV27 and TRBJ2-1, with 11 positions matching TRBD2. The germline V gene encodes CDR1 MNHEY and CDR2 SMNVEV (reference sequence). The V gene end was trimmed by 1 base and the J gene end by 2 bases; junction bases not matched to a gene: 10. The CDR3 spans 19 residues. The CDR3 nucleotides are TGTGCCAGCAGTTTATTTTCTAGCGGGAGGTCGCGCGCCTACAATGAGCAGTTCTTC. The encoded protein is CASSLFSSGRSRAYNEQFF.

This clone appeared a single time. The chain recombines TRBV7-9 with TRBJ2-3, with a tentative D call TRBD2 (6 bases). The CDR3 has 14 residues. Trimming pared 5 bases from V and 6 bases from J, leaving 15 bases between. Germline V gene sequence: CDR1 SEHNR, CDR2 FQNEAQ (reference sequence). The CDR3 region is CASSPTGTVDTQYF. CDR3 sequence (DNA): TGTGCCAGCAGCCCTACCGGGACTGTGGATACGCAGTATTTT.

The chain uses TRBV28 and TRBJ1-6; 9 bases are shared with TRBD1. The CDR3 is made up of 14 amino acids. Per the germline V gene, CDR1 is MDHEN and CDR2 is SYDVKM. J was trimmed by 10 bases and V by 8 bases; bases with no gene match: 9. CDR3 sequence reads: CASELGDRASPLHF. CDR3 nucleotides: TGTGCCAGCGAGCTCGGGGACAGGGCCTCACCCCTCCACTTT.

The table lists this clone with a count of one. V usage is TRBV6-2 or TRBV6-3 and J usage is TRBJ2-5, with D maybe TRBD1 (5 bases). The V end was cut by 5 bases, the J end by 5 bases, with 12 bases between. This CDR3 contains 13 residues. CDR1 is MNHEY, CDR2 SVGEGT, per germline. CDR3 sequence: CASSLRRGETQYF. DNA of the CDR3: TGTGCCAGCAGTCTCAGAAGGGGTGAGACCCAGTACTTC.

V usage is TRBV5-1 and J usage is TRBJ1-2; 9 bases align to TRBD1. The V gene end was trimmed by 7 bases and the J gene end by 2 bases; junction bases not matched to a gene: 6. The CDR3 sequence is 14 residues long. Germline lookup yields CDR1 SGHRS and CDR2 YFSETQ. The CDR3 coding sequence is TGCGCCAGCTCGACAGGGGGGGCAAACTATGGCTACACCTTC. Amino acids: CASSTGGANYGYTF.

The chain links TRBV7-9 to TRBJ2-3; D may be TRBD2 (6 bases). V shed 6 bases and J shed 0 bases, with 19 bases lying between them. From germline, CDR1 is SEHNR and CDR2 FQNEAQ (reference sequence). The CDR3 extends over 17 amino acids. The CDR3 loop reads CASSRLGTAPSTDTQYF. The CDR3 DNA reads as TGTGCCAGCAGTCGACTCGGGACTGCACCTAGCACAGATACGCAGTATTTT. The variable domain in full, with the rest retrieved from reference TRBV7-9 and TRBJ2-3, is DTGVSQNPRHKITKRGQNVTFRCDPISEHNRLYWYRQTLGQGPEFLTYFQNEAQLEKSRLLSDRFSAERPKGSFSTLEIQRTEQGDSAMYLCASSRLGTAPSTDTQYFGPGTRLTVL.

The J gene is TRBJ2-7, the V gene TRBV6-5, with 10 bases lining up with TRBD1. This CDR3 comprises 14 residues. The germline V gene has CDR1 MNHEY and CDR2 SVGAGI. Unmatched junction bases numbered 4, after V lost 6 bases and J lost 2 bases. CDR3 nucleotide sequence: TGTGCCAGCAGCCTGGACAGGGGGACCTACGAGCAGTACTTC. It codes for CASSLDRGTYEQYF.

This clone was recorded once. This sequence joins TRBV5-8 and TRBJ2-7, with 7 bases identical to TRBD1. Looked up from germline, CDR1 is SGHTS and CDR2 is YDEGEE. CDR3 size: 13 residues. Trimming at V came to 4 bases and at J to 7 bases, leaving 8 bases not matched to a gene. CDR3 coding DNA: TGTGCCAGCAGCACCTGGACAGGACCGGAGCAGTACTTC. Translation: CASSTWTGPEQYF.

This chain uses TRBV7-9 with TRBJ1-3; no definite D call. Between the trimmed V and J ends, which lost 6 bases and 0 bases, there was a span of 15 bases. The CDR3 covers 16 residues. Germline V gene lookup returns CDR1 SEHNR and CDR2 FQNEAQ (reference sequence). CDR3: CASREGTGFSGNTIYF. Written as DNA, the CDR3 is TGTGCCAGCAGAGAGGGCACGGGGTTCTCTGGAAACACCATATATTTT.

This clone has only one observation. CDR3 sequence reads: CASSLKGQGPRNEQFF. The CDR3 DNA reads as TGTGCCAGCAGCTTAAAGGGACAGGGTCCCCGCAATGAGCAGTTCTTC. The V call is TRBV11-1, the J call TRBJ2-1, with TRBD1 matching 9 bases. The CDR3 covers 16 residues. Unmatched junction bases numbered 8, after V lost 2 bases and J lost 6 bases. The germline gives CDR1 SGHAT, CDR2 FQDESV (reference sequence).

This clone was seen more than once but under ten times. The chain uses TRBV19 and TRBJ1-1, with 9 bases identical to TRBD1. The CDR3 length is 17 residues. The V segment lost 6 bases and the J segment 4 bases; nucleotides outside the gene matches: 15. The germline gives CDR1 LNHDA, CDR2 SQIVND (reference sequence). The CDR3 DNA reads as TGTGCCAGTAGATATCCTCTTGAGGGACAGGGATCCACTGAAGCTTTCTTT. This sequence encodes CASRYPLEGQGSTEAFF.

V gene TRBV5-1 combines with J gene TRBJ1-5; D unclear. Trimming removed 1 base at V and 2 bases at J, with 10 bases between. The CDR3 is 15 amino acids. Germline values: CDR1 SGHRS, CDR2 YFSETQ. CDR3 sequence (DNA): TGCGCCAGCAGCTTGATAAAGGGAGGCAATCAGCCCCAGCATTTT. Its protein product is CASSLIKGGNQPQHF.

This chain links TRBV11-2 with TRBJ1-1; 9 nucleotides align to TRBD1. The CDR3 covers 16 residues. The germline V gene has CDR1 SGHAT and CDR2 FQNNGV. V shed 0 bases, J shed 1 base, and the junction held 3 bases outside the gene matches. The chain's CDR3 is CASSLETGGGNTEAFF. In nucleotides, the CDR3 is TGTGCCAGCAGCTTAGAGACAGGGGGTGGGAACACTGAAGCTTTCTTT. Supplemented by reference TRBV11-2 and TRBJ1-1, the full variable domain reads EAGVAQSPRYKIIEKRQSVAFWCNPISGHATLYWYQQILGQGPKLLIQFQNNGVVDDSQLPKDRFSAERLKGVDSTLKIQPAKLEDSAVYLCASSLETGGGNTEAFFGQGTRLTVV.

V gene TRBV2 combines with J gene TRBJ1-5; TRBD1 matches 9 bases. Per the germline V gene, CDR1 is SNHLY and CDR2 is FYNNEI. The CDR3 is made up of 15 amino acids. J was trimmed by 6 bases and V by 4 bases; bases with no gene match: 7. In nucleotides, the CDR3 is TGTGCCAGCAGTGGGGGGACAGGGTTTCGTCAGCCCCAGCATTTT. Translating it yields CASSGGTGFRQPQHF.

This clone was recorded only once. The DNA for the CDR3 is TGTGCCAGCAGCTTACGGGATTTATCCTACGAGCAGTACTTC. This translates into CASSLRDLSYEQYF. This rearrangement joins TRBV7-9 to TRBJ2-7; a weak D match, TRBD2 (5 bases). V was trimmed by 2 bases and J by 1 base, leaving 9 bases between them. The germline gives CDR1 SEHNR, CDR2 FQNEAQ (reference sequence). The CDR3 runs 14 residues. Full variable domain (remainder filled in from reference TRBV7-9 and TRBJ2-7): DTGVSQNPRHKITKRGQNVTFRCDPISEHNRLYWYRQTLGQGPEFLTYFQNEAQLEKSRLLSDRFSAERPKGSFSTLEIQRTEQGDSAMYLCASSLRDLSYEQYFGPGTRLTVT.

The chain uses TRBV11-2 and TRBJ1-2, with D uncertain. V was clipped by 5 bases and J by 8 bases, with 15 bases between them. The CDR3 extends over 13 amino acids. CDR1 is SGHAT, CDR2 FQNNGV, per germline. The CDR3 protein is CASSLTGNGGYTF. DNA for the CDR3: TGTGCCAGCAGCCTAACGGGGAACGGAGGCTACACCTTC.

In DNA, the CDR3 is TGCAGCGTTGAAGTCACGGGGGACAGGGTGGCCTACGAGCAGTACTTC. This gives the protein CSVEVTGDRVAYEQYF. The V and J genes are TRBV29-1 and TRBJ2-7; 9 bases align to TRBD1. This CDR3 is built from 16 residues. V shed 1 base and J 2 bases; nucleotides not matched to a gene: 9. Germline V gene data show CDR1 as SQVTM and CDR2 as ANQGSEA.

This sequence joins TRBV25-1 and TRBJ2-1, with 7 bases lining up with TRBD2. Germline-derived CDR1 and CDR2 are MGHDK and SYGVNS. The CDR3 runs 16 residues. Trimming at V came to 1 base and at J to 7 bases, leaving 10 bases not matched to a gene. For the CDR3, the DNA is TGTGCCAGCAGTGAATCCGGTAAACTGGGGGGGAATGAGCAGTTCTTC. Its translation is CASSESGKLGGNEQFF.

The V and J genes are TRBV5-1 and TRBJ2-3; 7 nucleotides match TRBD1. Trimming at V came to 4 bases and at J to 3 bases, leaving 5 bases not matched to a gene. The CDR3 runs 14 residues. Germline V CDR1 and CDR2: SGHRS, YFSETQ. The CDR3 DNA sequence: TGCGCCAGCAGCCCAGGACAGGATACAGATACGCAGTATTTT. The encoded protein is CASSPGQDTDTQYF. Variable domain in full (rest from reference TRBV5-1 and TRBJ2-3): KAGVTQTPRYLIKTRGQQVTLSCSPISGHRSVSWYQQTPGQGLQFLFEYFSETQRNKGNFPGRFSGRQFSNSRSEMNVSTLELGDSALYLCASSPGQDTDTQYFGPGTRLTVL.

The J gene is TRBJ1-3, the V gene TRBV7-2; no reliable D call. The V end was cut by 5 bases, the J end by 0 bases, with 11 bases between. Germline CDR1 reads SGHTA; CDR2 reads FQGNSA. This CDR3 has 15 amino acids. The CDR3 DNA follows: TGTGCCAGCAGCATACAAACAGTCTCTGGAAACACCATATATTTT. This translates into CASSIQTVSGNTIYF.

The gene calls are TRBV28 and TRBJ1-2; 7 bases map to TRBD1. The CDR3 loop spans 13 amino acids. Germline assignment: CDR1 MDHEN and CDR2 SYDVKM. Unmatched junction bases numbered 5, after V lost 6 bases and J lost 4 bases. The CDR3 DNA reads TGTGCCAGCAGCAGTCAGGGGGGCTATGGCTACACCTTC. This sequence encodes CASSSQGGYGYTF.